Following are 4 T cell receptor beta chains from one sample sequenced in a study of T cell repertoires in cytomegalovirus infection. TCRdb itself ran the reads through MiXCR, one entry per CDR3 protein. The table has 200,000 or so distinct CDR3 sequences, about 28% seen once. Source material: PBMCs. The receptor source for this set is a human donor in good health (CMV status not recorded). Some clones in this sample may be carry-over from other donors' samples.

The V call is TRBV5-1, the J call TRBJ1-1; D gene ambiguous. Germline V gene sequence: CDR1 SGHRS, CDR2 YFSETQ. The CDR3 runs 15 residues. Trimming took off 0 bases at V and 3 bases at J, with 12 bases between the two ends. In DNA form, the CDR3 reads TGCGCCAGCAGCTTGGGCCCGAAGTACCACACTGAAGCTTTCTTT. Encoded protein: CASSLGPKYHTEAFF.

V gene TRBV2 combines with J gene TRBJ1-1, with a possible D match to TRBD1 (6 bases). This CDR3 region has 14 residues. Per the germline V gene, CDR1 is SNHLY and CDR2 is FYNNEI. V was pared by 7 bases and J by 4 bases, with 16 bases between. The CDR3 reads CASTFTGGGTEAFF. The CDR3 DNA is TGTGCCAGCACCTTCACCGGAGGGGGCACTGAAGCTTTCTTT. Complete variable domain (other parts from reference TRBV2 and TRBJ1-1): EPEVTQTPSHQVTQMGQEVILRCVPISNHLYFYWYRQILGQKVEFLVSFYNNEISEKSEIFDDQFSVERPDGSNFTLKIRSTKLEDSAMYFCASTFTGGGTEAFFGQGTRLTVV.

This clonotype was seen more than once but under ten times. J is TRBJ1-1 and V is TRBV7-9; D gene ambiguous. Germline CDR1 is SEHNR and CDR2 is FQNEAQ (reference sequence). This CDR3 has 16 amino acids. V lost 0 bases, J lost 1 base, and 12 bases lay in between. This CDR3 reads CASSLAKGEGNTEAFF. CDR3 coding DNA: TGTGCCAGCAGCTTAGCGAAGGGTGAGGGGAACACTGAAGCTTTCTTT.

This rearrangement joins TRBV14 to TRBJ1-2, with a possible D match to TRBD1 (5 bases). This CDR3 has 17 residues. V dropped 0 bases and J dropped 4 bases, with 18 bases sitting between them. The germline CDR1 and CDR2 sequences are SGHDN and FVKESK. CDR3 DNA: TGTGCCAGCAGCCAAGATAGAGTCCCCGGGACGGTCTATGGCTACACCTTC. Amino acid sequence: CASSQDRVPGTVYGYTF.